This T cell receptor (beta chain) appears in the sequencing data of a study of vaccination and CD4 T cells after COVID-19. About the study: PCR on nasal swabs identified SARS-CoV-2 in convalescent patients, of whom some ten were mild and one severe. As their vaccination, participants received two doses of either BNT162b2 or mRNA-1273 vaccine.

The Oncomine TCR Beta short-read assay sequenced DNA from cultured CD4+ T cells. TCRdb independently ran MiXCR on the PCR reads; one entry per CDR3 protein. This sample carries tens of thousands of distinct CDR3 sequences, around two fifths of them seen once, and the ten largest clones take approximately 5.3%. In germline, CDR1 is SGHDT, CDR2 YYEEEE. The CDR3 loop spans 15 amino acids. Trimming took 5 bases from V and 9 from J, leaving 21 bases between them. As to this clonotype: Its antigen remains unknown.

Described time point: late sampling 161 to 241 days after vaccination in a few convalescent patients. Treatment indicated: approximately nine-day PBMC culture with coronavirus spike peptide pools or control peptides (ViraFEST assay). This chain uses TRBV5-6 with TRBJ2-1; D remains ambiguous. This sequence was found in a human donor who had recovered from COVID-19. Specimen: CD4+ T cells from blood, cultured in vitro, collected about 7 months after SARS-CoV-2 vaccination. The CDR3: CASSPNSAPAREQFF. CDR3 in DNA: TGTGCCAGCAGTCCTAATAGTGCGCCCGCGCGTGAGCAGTTCTTC.